What follows describes a single T cell receptor delta chain. The amino acid sequence in TCRdb belongs to a much larger clone and departs from this DNA's translation at residue 11, likely a sequencing read error; the sequence shown is translated from the DNA. TCRdb fed the reads into CATT to redo clone calling. The data show about 5,000 delta-chain clones, under 0.5% seen once. This specimen comes from a study of gamma-delta chains in newborns, infants, children. Study context: Innate gammadelta T cells reportedly expand polyclonally right after birth, driven by microbial exposure, per the title.

This CDR3 contains 17 residues. Germline-derived CDR1 and CDR2 are GEAIGNYY and EKD. Sequencing was carried out using blood. The sequence derives from a child who was a newborn, infant or young child, either healthy, febrile or measles-vaccinated (not recorded which). This rearrangement joins TRDV2 to TRDJ3; TRDD3 matches 10 bases. This CDR3 is CACDTVGGYWGTRQMFF. CDR3 coding DNA: TGTGCCTGTGACACCGTTGGGGGATACTGGGGCACCCGACAGATGTTTTTC.